These 4 T cell receptor beta chains share one sample of origin, sequenced in a study of T cell responses to AZD1222 COVID-19 vaccine. Libraries were prepared by immunoSEQ multiplex PCR; TCRdb keeps only in-frame clonotypes and omits some of them. The table records 90,000 to 100,000 clones, about 85% of them present only once. The sequencing here drew on peripheral blood, taken on day 0 of AZD1222 vaccination. The receptors come from an adult in good health.

This chain's CDR3 is CATQGAWGTEAFF. CDR3 bases: TGTGCCACCCAGGGGGCTTGGGGCACTGAAGCTTTCTTT. The chain carries TRBV19 and TRBJ1-1; 8 positions match TRBD1. Trimming removed 10 bases from V and 4 bases from J; junction bases left unmatched: 8. Germline V gene sequence: CDR1 LNHDA, CDR2 SQIVND (reference sequence). CDR3 length: 13 amino acids.

The chain joins TRBV25-1 to TRBJ1-4; no firm D call. CDR3 length: 15 residues. Trimming cost V 4 bases and J 5 bases, with 14 bases left between them. Germline V gene data show CDR1 as MGHDK and CDR2 as SYGVNS. In DNA form, the CDR3 reads TGTGCCAGCAGTGCTTATCCTGAACCGAATGAAAAACTGTTTTTT. Encoded protein: CASSAYPEPNEKLFF.

This clone was seen a handful of times. The V gene is TRBV7-2, the J gene TRBJ2-1, with TRBD2 matching over 14 bases. J was trimmed by 8 bases and V by 4 bases; bases with no gene match: 7. Germline V gene sequence: CDR1 SGHTA, CDR2 FQGNSA. CDR3 length: 16 amino acids. CDR3 loop: CASSSMGLAGVYEQFF. The DNA for the CDR3 is TGTGCCAGCAGCTCCATGGGACTAGCGGGAGTCTATGAGCAGTTCTTC.

This rearrangement joins TRBV2 to TRBJ2-7; the D is unclear. The V end lost 7 bases, the J end lost 4 bases, and 14 bases lay between the germline ends. The CDR3 runs to 13 residues. The germline V gene encodes CDR1 SNHLY and CDR2 FYNNEI. DNA of the CDR3: TGTGCCAGCATCGAACGTCGCGATTACGAGCAGTACTTC. Translating it yields CASIERRDYEQYF.